This TCR beta chain was sequenced during a study of cytotoxic CD8 clonotypes in ibrutinib-treated CLL. Findings and limits, study-wide: Measured clonality at baseline was greater than in age-matched healthy donors and tracked with circulating CD8+ T-cell counts. Public clonotypes, found uncommonly, either contracted or stayed stable on treatment.

Deep sequencing aimed at 1 in 200,000 to 1 in 1 million T cells' resolution. Sequenced by immunoSEQ multiplex PCR; TCRdb stores in-frame clones only, minus some. The table shows about 68,000 clones, with more than 60% occurring only once. V gave up 4 bases and J gave up 7 bases, with 8 bases separating them. The CDR3 totals 13 residues. From germline, CDR1 is SGHTA and CDR2 FQGTGA. Genomic DNA in a quantity of roughly 2 micrograms was derived from cryopreserved PBMCs for TCR beta libraries. Details on this clone: Its antigen remains unidentified.

This chain connects TRBV7-3 to TRBJ1-6; tentatively, D is TRBD1 (5 bases). This specimen was PBMCs, taken after 12 months of ibrutinib treatment. The receptor comes from a human donor with chronic lymphocytic leukemia. CDR3 residues: CASSSGSNSPLHF. CDR3 sequence (DNA): TGTGCCAGCAGCTCAGGGTCCAATTCACCCCTCCACTTT.